A selection of T cell receptor beta chains follows, all from one sample in a study of cytomegalovirus exposure and HLA in healthy donors. Produced via immunoSEQ multiplex PCR; TCRdb's table is partial and in-frame only. The sample contains fewer than 200,000 clones, 75% to 85% of which appear only once. The sequenced sample consisted of PBMCs. These receptors all come from a boy younger than 18 in good health and CMV-seronegative. Both conserved end residues are part of each CDR3. The D gene is left open where the match is weak. Some rows mark clone size as missing; the rest say once, few, many or name a class of expanded clone.

j_call v_call d_call clone_size cdr3_nt cdr3_aa
TRBJ2-5 TRBV5-6 TRBD2 - TGTGCCAGCAGCTTACCTCAGCGGGGTAAAGAGACCCAGTACTTC CASSLPQRGKETQYF
TRBJ2-7 TRBV19 TRBD1 - TGTGCCAGTAGTAGTGGGACAGGGGGCATGATGTACGAGCAGTACTTC CASSSGTGGMMYEQYF
TRBJ1-2 TRBV7-8 - few TGTGCCAGCAAAGCGGGGGCTAGATACGGCTACACCTTC CASKAGARYGYTF
TRBJ1-6 TRBV6-5 - few TGTGCCAGCAGTCGGAGAACAGGGTATCGATCACCCCTCCACTTT CASSRRTGYRSPLHF
TRBJ2-4 TRBV4-1 TRBD2 - TGCGCCAGCAGCCACTCCGGGACTAGCATCAACATTCAGTACTTC CASSHSGTSINIQYF
TRBJ1-5 TRBV6-5 TRBD1 - TGTGCCAGCAGTGCCTCGAACAGGGGGGAACAACCCCAGCATTTT CASSASNRGEQPQHF
TRBJ2-1 TRBV27 TRBD2 - TGTGCCAGCAGTCTTATCCGACTAGCGGAGCAGTTCTTC CASSLIRLAEQFF
TRBJ2-4 TRBV30 - - TGTGCCTGGAGTGTAAGGGGATATCCCAAAAACATTCAGTACTTC CAWSVRGYPKNIQYF
TRBJ2-1 TRBV7-9 TRBD2 - TGTGCCAGCAGCTTATCCCGTAGCGGGAGCCCCTACAATGAGCAGTTCTTC CASSLSRSGSPYNEQFF
TRBJ2-7 TRBV11-2 TRBD1 - TGTGCCAGCAGCTTAGAGGGACAGGGTTACTACGAGCAGTACTTC CASSLEGQGYYEQYF
TRBJ2-3 TRBV29-1 TRBD2 - TGCAGCGTTGGAGGCGGGGGGCCAGATACGCAGTATTTT CSVGGGGPDTQYF
TRBJ1-4 TRBV5-8 - few TGTGCCAGCAGCTTTATGCACGGGTCTAATGAAAAACTGTTTTTT CASSFMHGSNEKLFF
TRBJ1-6 TRBV5-1 - once TGCGCCAGCAGCTTGGACGCAGGCGCCTATAATTCACCCCTCCACTTT CASSLDAGAYNSPLHF
TRBJ2-5 TRBV5-5 - - TGTGCCAGCAGCTTGTACGCCCTCGGGGAGACCCAGTACTTC CASSLYALGETQYF
TRBJ2-7 TRBV9 TRBD2 - TGTGCCAGCAGCGTAGATGGGGGGGCCTACGAGCAGTACTTC CASSVDGGAYEQYF
TRBJ2-2 TRBV29-1 - - TGCAGCGTTGAATCGTCCAGGCTCTCCGGGGAGCTGTTTTTT CSVESSRLSGELFF
TRBJ1-4 TRBV18 TRBD1 once TGTGCCAGCTCACCTAGGGGACAGCAGAATGAAAAACTGTTTTTT CASSPRGQQNEKLFF
TRBJ1-1 TRBV9 - - TGTGCCAGCAGCGCAAAGGACGCCCGGGAGGGCGAAGCTTTCTTT CASSAKDAREGEAFF
TRBJ2-1 TRBV29-1 TRBD2 - TGCAGCGTCGTAGCGGGCTCCTACAATGAGCAGTTCTTC CSVVAGSYNEQFF
TRBJ2-7 TRBV11-2 TRBD2 - TGTGCCAGCAGCTTAAGTGCCGGGTCTAGCGGGAGGACAGCCTACGAGCAGTACTTC CASSLSAGSSGRTAYEQYF
TRBJ1-1 TRBV14 - once TGTGCCAGCAGAAAGGCCCTTGCGGGTACTGAAGCTTTCTTT CASRKALAGTEAFF
TRBJ1-2 TRBV7-9 TRBD1 - TGTGCCAGCAGCTTAACCGGACAGGGGGCGGGTGGCTACACCTTC CASSLTGQGAGGYTF
TRBJ2-5 TRBV10-3 TRBD2 - TGTGCCATCAGTGAAACAGCGGGGGGTCGGGAGACCCAGTACTTC CAISETAGGRETQYF
TRBJ2-7 TRBV6-5 - - TGTGCCAGCAGTTACATTACCAGGGGCCCCGAGCAGTACTTC CASSYITRGPEQYF
TRBJ2-7 TRBV7-5 - - TGTGCCGGAAGTTACGACCGACAGGGGATGTGCGAGCAGTACTTC CAGSYDRQGMCEQYF
TRBJ2-3 TRBV30 TRBD2 - TGTGCCTGGAGTCCAAGCGGGGGCCTCTTTCGGGATACGCAGTATTTT CAWSPSGGLFRDTQYF
TRBJ2-3 TRBV5-6 TRBD2 - TGTGCCAGCAGCTTGAGAGCGGGGGTCAACACAGATACGCAGTATTTT CASSLRAGVNTDTQYF
TRBJ2-1 TRBV4-3 TRBD2 once TGCGCCAGCAGCCACGGACTAGCATACAATGAGCAGTTCTTC CASSHGLAYNEQFF
TRBJ1-5 TRBV15 - - TGTGCCACCAGCAGAGTAGGGCCAGGGTCGGTGCGGGGGCCCCAGCATTTT CATSRVGPGSVRGPQHF
TRBJ2-3 TRBV4-3 TRBD2 - TGCGCCAGCAGCCAAGATTTTACTAGCGGGAGGATTAATACGCAGTATTTT CASSQDFTSGRINTQYF
TRBJ1-5 TRBV6-5 - - TGTGCCAGCAGTCCAAACTCGGGTAGCAATCAGCCCCAGCATTTT CASSPNSGSNQPQHF
TRBJ1-1 TRBV5-1 TRBD1 - TGCGCCAGCAGCTTGGGAGGACAGGGGTCCATGAACACTGAAGCTTTCTTT CASSLGGQGSMNTEAFF
TRBJ1-5 TRBV5-5 TRBD1 - TGTGCCAGCAGCCCGACAGGGTGGGGTCAGCCCCAGCATTTT CASSPTGWGQPQHF
TRBJ2-1 TRBV29-1 TRBD2 once TGCAGCGTTGAAGATTTCCGGACTAGCGGAAAGCAGTTCTTC CSVEDFRTSGKQFF
TRBJ2-2 TRBV11-1 - - TGTGCCAGCAGAAAGGGTTCGGGGGGCATCACCGGGGAGCTGTTTTTT CASRKGSGGITGELFF
TRBJ1-1 TRBV7-9 - few TGTGCCAGCAGAGGGGACACTGAAGCTTTCTTT CASRGDTEAFF
TRBJ2-2 TRBV5-4 TRBD1 - TGTGCCAGCAGCCGTGGCGGACAGGGGGGTGGTAACGGGGAGCTGTTTTTT CASSRGGQGGGNGELFF
TRBJ1-6 TRBV6-6 TRBD1 - TGTGCCAGCAGCTGGGACAGCAATTCACCCCTCCACTTT CASSWDSNSPLHF
TRBJ2-2 TRBV7-9 - - TGTGCCAGCACCGAACAGGAACAGGGTCGGACCGGGGAGCTGTTTTTT CASTEQEQGRTGELFF
TRBJ2-7 TRBV19 TRBD2 - TGTGCCAGTAGTCGCAATAGCGGGAGGTCCTACGAGCAGTACTTC CASSRNSGRSYEQYF
TRBJ2-5 TRBV5-1 TRBD2 - TGCGCCAGCAGCTTGGAACTTTACAGCGGGGGGGCGGAGACCCAGTACTTC CASSLELYSGGAETQYF